This T cell receptor (beta chain) was obtained from a study of cytomegalovirus exposure and HLA in healthy donors. Across the whole study: A later analysis reported the same platform for the 100 to 150 validation repertoires and the 500 to 700 first-cohort repertoires. Study results and caveats: Cytomegalovirus status, reportedly, was diagnosed with high specificity and sensitivity by the classifier.

TCRdb's copy holds only in-frame clones and misses some; the assay was immunoSEQ multiplex PCR. The profile covers roughly 300,000 clones, with roughly 90% appearing a single time and more than 0.8% taken by the ten largest. As regards this clone: Its target is unknown.

This CDR3 is built from 16 residues. Germline CDR1 reads LGHNA; CDR2 reads YSLEER. Trimming took 1 base from V and 4 from J, leaving 14 bases between them. This receptor was identified in a woman younger than 35 in good health and CMV-seronegative. V gene TRBV4-3 combines with J gene TRBJ2-1; possibly TRBD1 for D (5 bases). What was sequenced was PBMCs. The CDR3: CASSQAGHGLYNEQFF. The CDR3 DNA is TGCGCCAGCAGCCAAGCCGGACATGGGCTATACAATGAGCAGTTCTTC.